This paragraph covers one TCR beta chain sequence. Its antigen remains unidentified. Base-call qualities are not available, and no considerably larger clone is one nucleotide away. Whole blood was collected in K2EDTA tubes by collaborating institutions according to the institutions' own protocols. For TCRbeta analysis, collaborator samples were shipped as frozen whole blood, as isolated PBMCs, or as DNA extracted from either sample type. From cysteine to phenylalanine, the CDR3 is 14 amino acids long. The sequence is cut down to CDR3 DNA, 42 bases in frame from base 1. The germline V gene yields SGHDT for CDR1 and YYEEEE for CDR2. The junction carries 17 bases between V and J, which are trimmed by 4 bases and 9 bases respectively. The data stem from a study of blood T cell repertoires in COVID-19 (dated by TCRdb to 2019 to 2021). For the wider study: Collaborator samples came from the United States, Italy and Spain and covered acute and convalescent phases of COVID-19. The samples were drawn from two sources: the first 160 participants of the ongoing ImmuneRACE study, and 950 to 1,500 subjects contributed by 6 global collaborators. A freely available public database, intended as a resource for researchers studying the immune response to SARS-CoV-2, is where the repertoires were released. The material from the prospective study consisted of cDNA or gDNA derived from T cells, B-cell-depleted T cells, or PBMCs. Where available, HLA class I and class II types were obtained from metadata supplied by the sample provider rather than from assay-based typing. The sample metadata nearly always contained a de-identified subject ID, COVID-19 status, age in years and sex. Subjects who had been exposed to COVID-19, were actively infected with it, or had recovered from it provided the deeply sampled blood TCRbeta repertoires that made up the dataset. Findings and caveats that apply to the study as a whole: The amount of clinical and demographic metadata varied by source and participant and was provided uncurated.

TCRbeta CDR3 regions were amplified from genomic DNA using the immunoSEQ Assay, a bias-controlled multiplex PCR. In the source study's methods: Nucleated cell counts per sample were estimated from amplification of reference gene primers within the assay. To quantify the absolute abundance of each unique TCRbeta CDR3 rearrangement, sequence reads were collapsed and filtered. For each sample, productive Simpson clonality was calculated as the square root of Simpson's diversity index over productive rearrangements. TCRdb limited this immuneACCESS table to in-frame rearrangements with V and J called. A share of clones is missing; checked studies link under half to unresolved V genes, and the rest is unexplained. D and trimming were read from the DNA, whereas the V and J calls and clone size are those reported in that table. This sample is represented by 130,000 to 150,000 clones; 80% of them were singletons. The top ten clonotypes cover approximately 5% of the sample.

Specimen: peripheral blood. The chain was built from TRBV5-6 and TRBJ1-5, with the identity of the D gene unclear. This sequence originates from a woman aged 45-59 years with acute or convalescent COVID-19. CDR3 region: CASSLGFIGRPQHF. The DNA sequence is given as TGTGCCAGCAGCCTTGGATTCATAGGGAGGCCCCAGCATTTT.